A single sample gave rise to the 11 T cell receptor beta chains below, sequenced in a study of shared clonotypes between healthy human individuals. Naive-designated CD8 cells lacked CD45RO, were positively enriched for CCR7, and omitted terminally differentiated effector memory CD45RA+ cells. TCRdb's table, derived via immunoSEQ multiplex PCR, lists solely in-frame clones and lacks some. Of about 2 million clones detected, approximately 95% appear once; the ten largest clones hold about 1.1%. Material for sequencing was naive CD8+ T cells sorted from blood. All receptors derive from a man between 18 and 35 years old in good health.

The rearrangement links TRBV6-5 to TRBJ2-1; the match to TRBD1 covers 9 bases. The CDR3 spans 14 residues. Germline V gene sequence: CDR1 MNHEY, CDR2 SVGAGI. Trimming cost V 7 bases and J 10 bases; bases outside gene matches: 11. CDR3 in amino acids: CASKGGTGSLEQFF. CDR3 DNA sequence: TGTGCCAGCAAGGGCGGGACAGGGTCGCTCGAGCAGTTCTTC.

V usage is TRBV5-1 and J usage is TRBJ2-5; 11 bases line up with TRBD2. The CDR3 contains 16 residues. V lost 1 base to trimming and J lost 2 bases; unmatched junction nucleotides: 4. Per germline, CDR1 SGHRS and CDR2 YFSETQ. The CDR3 spells CASSLRLAGSQETQYF. CDR3 coding DNA: TGCGCCAGCAGCTTGAGACTAGCGGGGTCTCAAGAGACCCAGTACTTC.

The V gene is TRBV4-1, the J gene TRBJ1-5, with D unclear. V shed 0 bases and J shed 7 bases, with 16 bases lying between them. Germline-derived CDR1 and CDR2 are MGHRA and YSYEKL. The CDR3 spans 16 residues. The CDR3 DNA follows: TGCGCCAGCAGCCAAGAAGGATTGGGTTCTATCCAGCCCCAGCATTTT. Amino acids: CASSQEGLGSIQPQHF.

Points on this clone: Other DNA sequences within the sample encode an identical CDR3. The chain carries TRBV7-9 and TRBJ2-3; D remains unclear. CDR1 is SEHNR, CDR2 FQNEAQ, per germline (reference sequence). The CDR3 length is 13 residues. Trimming removed 6 bases at V and 0 bases at J, with 7 bases between. The CDR3 coding sequence is TGTGCCAGCAGTCCGGACAGCACAGATACGCAGTATTTT. Amino acid sequence: CASSPDSTDTQYF.

The rearrangement links TRBV6-1 to TRBJ2-7; D is unclear. Trimming removed 4 bases at V and 3 bases at J, with 10 bases between. CDR1 and CDR2 (germline): MNHNS, SASEGT. The CDR3 covers 13 residues. The CDR3 DNA follows: TGTGCCAGCAGTGTCGAAATAGACTACGAGCAGTACTTC. The encoded protein is CASSVEIDYEQYF.

The chain has TRBV25-1 and TRBJ2-1; a weak D match, TRBD2 (5 bases). The CDR3 covers 13 residues. Trimming took 4 bases from V and 4 from J, leaving 8 bases between them. From germline, CDR1 is MGHDK and CDR2 SYGVNS. In DNA, the CDR3 is TGTGCCAGCAGTGTGGGAGAATACAATGAGCAGTTCTTC. It translates to CASSVGEYNEQFF.

CDR3 sequence reads: CASPRLAGVDEQFF. The CDR3 coding sequence is TGTGCCAGCCCCCGGCTAGCGGGAGTGGATGAGCAGTTCTTC. The chain couples TRBV2 to TRBJ2-1; 10 bases align to TRBD2. CDR3 length: 14 residues. From germline, CDR1 is SNHLY and CDR2 FYNNEI. V lost 8 bases and J lost 8; bases outside the gene matches: 9.

The V and J genes are TRBV5-6 and TRBJ2-7, with D unclear. This CDR3 is 12 amino acids long. Trimming took off 7 bases at V and 2 bases at J, with 10 bases between the two ends. Germline CDR1 is SGHDT and CDR2 is YYEEEE. In DNA, the CDR3 is TGTGCCAGCGGCCTTGGAACCTACGAGCAGTACTTC. Residues: CASGLGTYEQYF.

The table lists this clone with a few counts. A junction end diverges from the germline sequence, so it may reflect a read error. The chain uses TRBV7-7 and TRBJ2-1, with TRBD1 as a possible D gene (5 bases). Germline V gives CDR1 SSHAT, CDR2 FNYEAQ (reference sequence). The CDR3 is 16 residues long. The CDR3 here is CASSPRQGSSYNEQFF. CDR3 sequence (DNA): TGTGCTAGCAGCCCCCGGCAGGGATCGTCCTACAATGAGCAGTTCTTC.

The rearrangement links TRBV15 to TRBJ1-2; 9 bases align to TRBD1. Looked up from germline, CDR1 is LNHNV and CDR2 is YYDKDF (reference sequence). The CDR3 covers 15 residues. V shed 5 bases and J 2 bases; nucleotides not matched to a gene: 6. CDR3 residues: CATSFPGTGNYGYTF. The CDR3 nucleotides read TGTGCCACCAGCTTCCCCGGGACAGGGAACTATGGCTACACCTTC.

V usage is TRBV27 and J usage is TRBJ1-6; TRBD1 matches at 9 bases. This CDR3 is 14 amino acids long. CDR1 is MNHEY and CDR2 is SMNVEV in the germline V gene (reference sequence). V dropped 5 bases and J dropped 9; count of bases not matched to a gene: 5. CDR3 coding DNA: TGTGCCAGCAGTCGGACAGGGGCCGGTTCACCCCTCCACTTT. Translated, it gives CASSRTGAGSPLHF.